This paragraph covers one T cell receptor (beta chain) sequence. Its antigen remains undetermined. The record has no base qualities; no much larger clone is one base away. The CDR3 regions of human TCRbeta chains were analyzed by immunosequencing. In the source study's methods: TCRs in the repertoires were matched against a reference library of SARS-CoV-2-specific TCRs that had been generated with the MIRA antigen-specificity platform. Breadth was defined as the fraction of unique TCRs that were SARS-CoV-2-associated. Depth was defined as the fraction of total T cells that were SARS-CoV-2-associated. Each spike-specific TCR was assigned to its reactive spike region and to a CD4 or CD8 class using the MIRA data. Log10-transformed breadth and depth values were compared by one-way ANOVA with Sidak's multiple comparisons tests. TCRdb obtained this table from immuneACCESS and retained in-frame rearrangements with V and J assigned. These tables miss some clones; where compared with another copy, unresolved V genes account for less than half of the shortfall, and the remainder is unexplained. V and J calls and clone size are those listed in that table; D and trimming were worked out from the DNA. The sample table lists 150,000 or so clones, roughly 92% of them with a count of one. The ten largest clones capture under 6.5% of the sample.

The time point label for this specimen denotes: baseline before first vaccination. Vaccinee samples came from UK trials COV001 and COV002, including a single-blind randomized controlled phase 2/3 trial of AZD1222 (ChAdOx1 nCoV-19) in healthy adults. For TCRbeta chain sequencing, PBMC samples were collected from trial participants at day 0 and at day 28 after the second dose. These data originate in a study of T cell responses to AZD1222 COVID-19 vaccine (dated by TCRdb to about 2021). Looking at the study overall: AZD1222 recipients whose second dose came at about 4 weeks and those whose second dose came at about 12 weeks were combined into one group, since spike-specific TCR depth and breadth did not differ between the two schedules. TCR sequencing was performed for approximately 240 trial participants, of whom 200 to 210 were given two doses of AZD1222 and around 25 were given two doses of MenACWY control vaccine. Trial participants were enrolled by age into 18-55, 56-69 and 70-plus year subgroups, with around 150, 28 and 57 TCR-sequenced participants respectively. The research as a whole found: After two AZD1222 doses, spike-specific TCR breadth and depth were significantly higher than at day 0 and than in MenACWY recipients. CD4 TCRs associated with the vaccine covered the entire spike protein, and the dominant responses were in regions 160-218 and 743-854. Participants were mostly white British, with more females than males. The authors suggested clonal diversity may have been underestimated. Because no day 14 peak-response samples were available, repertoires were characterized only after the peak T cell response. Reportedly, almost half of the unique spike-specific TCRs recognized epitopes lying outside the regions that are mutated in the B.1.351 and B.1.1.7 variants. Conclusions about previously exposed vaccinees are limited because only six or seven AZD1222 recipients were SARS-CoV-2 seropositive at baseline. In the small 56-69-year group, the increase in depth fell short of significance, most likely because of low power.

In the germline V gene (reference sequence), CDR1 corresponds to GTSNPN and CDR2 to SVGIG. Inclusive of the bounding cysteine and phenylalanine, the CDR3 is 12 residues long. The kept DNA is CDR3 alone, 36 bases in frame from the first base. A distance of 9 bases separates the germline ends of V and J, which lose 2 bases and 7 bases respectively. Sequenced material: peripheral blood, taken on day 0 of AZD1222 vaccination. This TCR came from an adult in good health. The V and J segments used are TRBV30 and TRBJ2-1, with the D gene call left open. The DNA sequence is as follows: TGTGCCTGGAGTAGAGTTGGGAATGAGCAGTTCTTC. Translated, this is CAWSRVGNEQFF.